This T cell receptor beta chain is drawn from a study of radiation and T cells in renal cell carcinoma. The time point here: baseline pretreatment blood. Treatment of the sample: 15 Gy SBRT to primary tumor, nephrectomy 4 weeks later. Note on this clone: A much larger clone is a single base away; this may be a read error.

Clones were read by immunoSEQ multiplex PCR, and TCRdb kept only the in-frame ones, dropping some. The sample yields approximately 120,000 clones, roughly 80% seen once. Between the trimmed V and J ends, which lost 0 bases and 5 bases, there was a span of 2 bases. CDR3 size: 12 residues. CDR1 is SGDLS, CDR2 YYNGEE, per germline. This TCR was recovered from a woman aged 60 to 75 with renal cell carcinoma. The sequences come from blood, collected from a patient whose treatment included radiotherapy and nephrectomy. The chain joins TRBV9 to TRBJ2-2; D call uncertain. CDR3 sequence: CASSVETGELFF. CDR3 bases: TGTGCCAGCAGCGTAGAGACCGGGGAGCTGTTTTTT.